Sequencing of this TCR beta chain was carried out in a study of T-cell memory formation after mild COVID-19. Across the whole study: TCR clusters mostly belonged to single donors.

Using its own MiXCR run on the 5' RACE reads, TCRdb lists one record per CDR3 protein. The table lists approximately 100,000 distinct CDR3 sequences, 12% of them singletons, with 27% in the top ten. Study-level results: CD4+ contracting clones lay mainly in CM and EM, CD8+ ones in EMRA. Certain responding clones were present in pre-infection memory, suggesting participation of cross-reactive memory.

Of note for this clonotype: Its cognate antigen is unknown.

CDR1 is SGHRS, CDR2 YFSETQ, per germline. This CDR3 is 16 amino acids long. V was clipped by 4 bases and J by 3 bases; unmatched bases: 11. Sequencing was carried out using PBMCs or a T cell subset sorted from them (not recorded which). The source is an adult woman who had mild COVID-19 (a few samples of this study predate the infection). Cell type and time point are not known. This chain connects TRBV5-1 to TRBJ1-2, with 8 nucleotides matching TRBD1. In nucleotides, the CDR3 is TGCGCCAGCAGCCAGAAGGGACAGGCGGTTCACTATGGCTACACCTTC. Amino acid sequence: CASSQKGQAVHYGYTF.